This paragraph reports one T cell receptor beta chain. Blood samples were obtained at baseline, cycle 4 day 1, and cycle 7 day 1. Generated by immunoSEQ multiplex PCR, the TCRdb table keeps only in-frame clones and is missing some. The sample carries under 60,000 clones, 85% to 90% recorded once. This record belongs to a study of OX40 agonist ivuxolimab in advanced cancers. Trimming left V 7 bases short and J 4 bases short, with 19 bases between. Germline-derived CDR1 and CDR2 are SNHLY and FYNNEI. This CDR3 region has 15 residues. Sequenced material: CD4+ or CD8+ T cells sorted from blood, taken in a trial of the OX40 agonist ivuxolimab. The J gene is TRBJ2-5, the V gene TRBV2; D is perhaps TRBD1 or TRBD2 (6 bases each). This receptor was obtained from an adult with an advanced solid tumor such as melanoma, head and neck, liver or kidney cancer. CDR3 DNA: TGTGCCAGCAACGAGGGGCCGGGGGCCGGAGAGACCCAGTACTTC. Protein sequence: CASNEGPGAGETQYF. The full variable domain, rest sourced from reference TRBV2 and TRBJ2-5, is EPEVTQTPSHQVTQMGQEVILRCVPISNHLYFYWYRQILGQKVEFLVSFYNNEISEKSEIFDDQFSVERPDGSNFTLKIRSTKLEDSAMYFCASNEGPGAGETQYFGPGTRLLVL.